Listed below are T cell receptor beta chains from one sample, sequenced in a study of T-cell reconstitution after alpha-beta-depleted transplantation in children. Via MiXCR, TCRdb re-called the PCR reads, giving one row per CDR3 protein. The table shows some 300,000 distinct CDR3 sequences, with 10% occurring only once. This specimen consisted of PBMCs from the stem cell graft donor, obtained from the stem cell graft. The origin of the receptors is a human donor who donated a stem cell graft to a child with acute lymphoblastic leukemia. Each CDR3 is given with its conserved first and last residue. D genes are given only for firm matches. Size tells how often a clone was seen (once, few, many) or the class of an expanded clone, and some rows leave it out.

d_call	v_call	j_call	clone_size	cdr3_aa	cdr3_nt
TRBD2	TRBV7-2	TRBJ2-3	few	CASSIGLAGEGDTQYF	TGTGCCAGCAGCATCGGACTAGCGGGAGAAGGAGATACGCAGTATTTT
-	TRBV20-1	TRBJ2-7	many	CSARGISYEQYF	TGCAGTGCTAGAGGGATCTCCTACGAGCAGTACTTC
-	TRBV5-1	TRBJ2-3	-	CASSLVVARGDTQYF	TGCGCCAGCAGCTTGGTGGTCGCGAGGGGAGATACGCAGTATTTT
-	TRBV5-5	TRBJ1-1	-	CASSLYNRDDTEAFF	TGTGCCAGCAGCTTGTATAACAGGGATGACACTGAAGCTTTCTTT
-	TRBV28	TRBJ2-4	many	CASSFFFRGSKAKNIQYF	TGTGCCAGCAGTTTTTTTTTCCGGGGCTCGAAAGCCAAAAACATTCAGTACTTC
TRBD2	TRBV11-2	TRBJ2-5	few	CASSLGLAGVKETQYF	TGTGCCAGCAGCTTGGGACTAGCGGGGGTTAAAGAGACCCAGTACTTC
TRBD2	TRBV7-2	TRBJ2-1	few	CASSLEGVAGRYEQFF	TGTGCCAGCAGCTTAGAGGGTGTAGCGGGACGGTATGAGCAGTTCTTC
-	TRBV10-3	TRBJ2-7	few	CAITASLAIQQYF	TGTGCCATAACCGCTTCGCTCGCTATCCAGCAGTACTTC
-	TRBV20-1	TRBJ2-1	few	CSARDGRSYNEQFF	TGCAGTGCTAGAGACGGTCGCTCCTACAATGAGCAGTTCTTC
TRBD1	TRBV7-2	TRBJ2-7	-	CASSLAWDRGFYEQYF	TGTGCCAGCAGCTTAGCTTGGGACAGGGGCTTCTACGAGCAGTACTTC
-	TRBV7-9	TRBJ2-7	many	CASSTARGRDEQYF	TGTGCCAGCAGCACCGCACGTGGACGGGACGAGCAGTACTTC
-	TRBV12-3/TRBV12-4	TRBJ2-1	few	CASSPRMSTNEQFF	TGTGCCAGCAGTCCACGGATGAGCACGAATGAGCAGTTCTTC
TRBD2	TRBV28	TRBJ2-7	-	CASSKPSGTSGSATYEQYF	TGTGCCAGCAGCAAACCCTCCGGGACTAGCGGGAGCGCAACCTACGAGCAGTACTTC
-	TRBV7-9	TRBJ1-6	-	CASSLGPDSPLHF	TGTGCCAGCAGCTTAGGGCCTGATTCACCCCTCCACTTT
-	TRBV5-1	TRBJ1-1	-	CASSPAGRPTEAFF	TGCGCCAGCAGCCCAGCGGGTCGACCCACTGAAGCTTTCTTT
TRBD1	TRBV4-3	TRBJ2-7	many	CASSQYRGTGRYF	TGCGCCAGCAGCCAATATAGAGGGACAGGGCGGTACTTC
-	TRBV5-1	TRBJ2-7	-	CASSLEEPPYEQYF	TGCGCCAGCAGCTTGGAGGAGCCCCCCTACGAGCAGTACTTC
-	TRBV5-1	TRBJ2-5	-	CASRLDYRAGETQYF	TGCGCCAGCAGGCTGGATTACAGGGCGGGAGAGACCCAGTACTTC
-	TRBV5-6	TRBJ2-7	few	CASSSRGVRAPYEQYF	TGTGCCAGCAGCTCCCGCGGGGTCCGGGCCCCCTACGAGCAGTACTTC
-	TRBV11-2	TRBJ2-4	few	CASSLGLGDSQYF	TGTGCCAGCAGCTTAGGACTAGGTGACAGTCAGTACTTC
-	TRBV14	TRBJ2-3	few	CASSRDVVKYTDTQYF	TGTGCCAGCAGCCGGGACGTCGTGAAATACACAGATACGCAGTATTTT
-	TRBV9	TRBJ2-6	few	CASSAGGHGANVLTF	TGTGCCAGCAGCGCCGGAGGGCACGGGGCCAACGTCCTGACTTTC